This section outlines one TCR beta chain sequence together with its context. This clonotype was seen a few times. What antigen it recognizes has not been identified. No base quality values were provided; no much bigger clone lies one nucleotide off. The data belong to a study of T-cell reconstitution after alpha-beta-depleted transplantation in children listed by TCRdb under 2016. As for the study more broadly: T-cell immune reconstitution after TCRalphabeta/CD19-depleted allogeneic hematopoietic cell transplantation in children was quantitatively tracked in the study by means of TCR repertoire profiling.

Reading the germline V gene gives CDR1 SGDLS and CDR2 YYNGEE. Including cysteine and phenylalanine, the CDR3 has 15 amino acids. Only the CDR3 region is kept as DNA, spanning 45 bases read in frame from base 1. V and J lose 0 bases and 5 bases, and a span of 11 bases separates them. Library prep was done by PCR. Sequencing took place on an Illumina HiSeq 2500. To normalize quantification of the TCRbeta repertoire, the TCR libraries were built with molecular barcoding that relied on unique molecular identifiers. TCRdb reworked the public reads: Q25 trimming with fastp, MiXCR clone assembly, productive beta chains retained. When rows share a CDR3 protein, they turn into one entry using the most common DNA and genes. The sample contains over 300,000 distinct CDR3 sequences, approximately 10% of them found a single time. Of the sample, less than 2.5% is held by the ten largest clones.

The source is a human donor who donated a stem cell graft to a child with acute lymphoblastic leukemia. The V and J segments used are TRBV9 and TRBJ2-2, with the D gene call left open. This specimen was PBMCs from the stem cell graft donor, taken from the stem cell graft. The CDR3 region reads CASSVATQATGELFF. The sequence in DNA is TGTGCCAGCAGCGTAGCTACCCAAGCGACCGGGGAGCTGTTTTTT.